Each of the 31 T cell receptor beta chains below was sequenced from the same sample in a study of spatial heterogeneity in lung cancer. The time point here: sample taken at primary tumor resection. MiXCR was run by TCRdb on the 5' RACE reads, yielding one entry per CDR3 protein. Altogether roughly 48,000 distinct CDR3 sequences are present, approximately 5.3% being singletons, with the ten largest covering 8.5% to 14%. This specimen consisted of PBMCs, obtained at surgery. These receptors all come from a male donor with early-stage non-small cell lung cancer.

In its sample, this clonotype was seen many times. The rearrangement links TRBV7-2 to TRBJ2-1; D might be TRBD2 (6 bases). Trimming removed 4 bases from V and 4 bases from J, with 8 bases in between. Looked up from germline, CDR1 is SGHTA and CDR2 is FQGNSA. The CDR3 has 13 amino acids. The CDR3 coding sequence is TGTGCCAGCAGCTGGAGGGATTACAATGAGCAGTTCTTC. This sequence encodes CASSWRDYNEQFF.

The chain employs TRBV27 and TRBJ2-2; 7 bases fit TRBD1. Germline CDR1 reads MNHEY; CDR2 reads SMNVEV (reference sequence). Germline trimming cut 5 bases from V and 4 bases from J; bases unmatched to any gene: 7. This CDR3 region has 15 residues. The CDR3 DNA follows: TGTGCCAGCAGTCCTCGACAGGGCGGCACCGGGGAGCTGTTTTTT. Amino acid sequence: CASSPRQGGTGELFF.

This clonotype came up many times. V and J are TRBV30 and TRBJ2-5; D possibly matches TRBD1 or TRBD2 (5 bases each). V lost 8 bases to trimming and J lost 5 bases, with 15 bases between them. Germline CDR1 GTSNPN, CDR2 SVGIG (reference sequence). The CDR3 spans 12 residues. DNA of the CDR3: TGTGCCGGAAGAGGGGATCGGGAGACCCAGTACTTC. This gives the protein CAGRGDRETQYF.

There are many counts of this clonotype. This chain joins TRBV20-1 and TRBJ1-5, with TRBD1 as a possible D gene (5 bases). The germline V gene encodes CDR1 DFQATT and CDR2 SNEGSKA (reference sequence). Deletions cut 0 bases from V and 5 bases from J, with 11 bases between. The CDR3 spans 14 residues. The CDR3 loop reads CSARDNRFDQPQHF. The CDR3 region has the DNA TGCAGTGCTAGAGATAACAGGTTCGATCAGCCCCAGCATTTT.

This clonotype was seen many times. The rearrangement joins TRBV7-2 to TRBJ1-5, with a tentative D call TRBD1 (6 bases). Trimming removed 5 bases from V and 1 base from J, with 12 bases in between. CDR1 SGHTA and CDR2 FQGNSA come from the germline V gene. CDR3 length: 15 residues. The CDR3 coding sequence is TGTGCCAGCAGCCCAGGGGTCAGCAGCAATCAGCCCCAGCATTTT. Amino acids: CASSPGVSSNQPQHF.

This clonotype was seen ten or more times. The chain links TRBV7-9 to TRBJ2-7; D is ambiguous. V lost 4 bases and J lost 0, with 10 bases in between. The CDR3 spans 14 residues. Germline CDR1 SEHNR, CDR2 FQNEAQ (reference sequence). CDR3 coding DNA: TGTGCCAGCAGCTCCGGTAAGAGCTCCTACGAGCAGTACTTC. Amino acids: CASSSGKSSYEQYF.

In DNA form, the CDR3 reads TGTGCCAGCAGCATTCACTACTCTGGAAACACCATATATTTT. As protein: CASSIHYSGNTIYF. The chain links TRBV11-2 to TRBJ1-3; D gene ambiguous. Trimming left V 5 bases short and J 0 bases short, with 8 bases between. The CDR3 runs 14 residues. Germline V gene lookup returns CDR1 SGHAT and CDR2 FQNNGV.

This clonotype was observed many times. V gene TRBV5-5 combines with J gene TRBJ1-1; the D gene is possibly TRBD1 (5 bases). The V end was cut by 4 bases, the J end by 6 bases, with 13 bases between. The CDR3 is 13 amino acids. Germline V gene sequence: CDR1 SGHKS, CDR2 YYEKEE (reference sequence). The CDR3 region is CASSAWDVAEAFF. CDR3 nucleotides: TGTGCCAGCAGCGCATGGGACGTCGCTGAAGCTTTCTTT.

This clonotype has ten or more counts. The V gene is TRBV27, the J gene TRBJ2-1, with a tentative D call TRBD2 (6 bases). The germline V gene encodes CDR1 MNHEY and CDR2 SMNVEV (reference sequence). V was pared by 8 bases and J by 4 bases, with 18 bases between. This CDR3 has 15 residues. Written as DNA, the CDR3 is TGTGCCAGCCGAGGCGGGGCGGGCGCTTACAATGAGCAGTTCTTC. Translated: CASRGGAGAYNEQFF.

Ten or more counts support this clonotype. This chain links TRBV20-1 with TRBJ2-3, with D hard to call. Germline V CDR1 and CDR2: DFQATT, SNEGSKA (reference sequence). The CDR3 is 12 amino acids. V shed 7 bases and J shed 6 bases, with 14 bases lying between them. This chain's CDR3 is CSVTPGADTQYF. CDR3 coding DNA: TGCAGTGTTACGCCGGGTGCGGATACGCAGTATTTT.

The V and J genes are TRBV28 and TRBJ2-3, with a weak D call TRBD1 (6 bases). CDR3 size: 15 residues. The germline V and J ends were trimmed by 6 bases and 0 bases, with 13 bases remaining between them. Germline V CDR1 and CDR2: MDHEN, SYDVKM. Here the CDR3 reads CASSFPGHSTDTQYF. The CDR3 coding sequence is TGTGCCAGCAGCTTTCCGGGACATAGCACAGATACGCAGTATTTT.

This clonotype showed up just a few times. This rearrangement joins TRBV5-1 to TRBJ1-1, with D possibly being TRBD1 (5 bases). The CDR3 sequence is 13 residues long. Trimming left V 1 base short and J 4 bases short, with 8 bases between. Germline CDR1 SGHRS, CDR2 YFSETQ. The CDR3 coding sequence is TGCGCCAGCAGCTTGCGGGACCTCACTGAAGCTTTCTTT. Translation gives CASSLRDLTEAFF.

This clonotype was counted many times. The V and J genes are TRBV18 and TRBJ2-3, with D tentatively TRBD1 (6 bases). The CDR3 runs 16 residues. The germline gives CDR1 KGHSH, CDR2 LQKENI. V lost 2 bases and J 0 bases, leaving 12 bases between the germline ends. In DNA, the CDR3 is TGTGCCAGCTCACCAACTATGACAGGCAGCACAGATACGCAGTATTTT. Encoded protein: CASSPTMTGSTDTQYF.

This clonotype was observed many times. This chain uses TRBV7-6 with TRBJ1-4; D not resolved. Per germline, CDR1 SGHVS and CDR2 FNYEAQ. The germline V and J ends were trimmed by 0 bases and 5 bases, with 16 bases remaining between them. This CDR3 region has 17 residues. The CDR3 is CASSLAPGSGSNEKLFF. In DNA, the CDR3 is TGTGCCAGCAGCTTAGCCCCCGGGTCAGGATCCAATGAAAAACTGTTTTTT.

This clonotype has a handful of counts. The rearrangement links TRBV20-1 to TRBJ2-7; D perhaps matches TRBD1 (5 bases). In germline, CDR1 is DFQATT, CDR2 SNEGSKA (reference sequence). This CDR3 has 14 residues. Trimming left V 5 bases short and J 2 bases short, with 16 bases between. CDR3 region: CSAPPADIPYEQYF. In nucleotides, the CDR3 is TGCAGTGCTCCCCCCGCGGACATCCCCTACGAGCAGTACTTC.

In DNA form, the CDR3 reads TGTGCCAGCAGCTTGACTCGGGACTACGACAATGAGCAGTTCTTC. Translation gives CASSLTRDYDNEQFF. The V and J genes are TRBV5-4 and TRBJ2-1; 7 bases are a match to TRBD2. The germline V gene encodes CDR1 SGHNT and CDR2 YYREEE (reference sequence). J was trimmed by 5 bases and V by 1 base; bases with no gene match: 6. This CDR3 region has 15 residues.

Many counts were recorded for this clonotype. The J gene is TRBJ2-5, the V gene TRBV7-9; D is uncertain. The ends were cut back, 4 bases at V and 5 bases at J, with 14 bases in the middle. This CDR3 spans 14 amino acids. Germline CDR1 SEHNR, CDR2 FQNEAQ (reference sequence). The CDR3 here is CASSSRSGLETQYF. The CDR3 DNA follows: TGTGCCAGCAGCTCTAGGTCAGGTTTGGAGACCCAGTACTTC.

This clonotype occurred many times. This chain connects TRBV18 to TRBJ2-3; D unresolved. The V end was cut by 2 bases, the J end by 4 bases, with 10 bases between. Germline assignment: CDR1 KGHSH and CDR2 LQKENI. The CDR3 length is 14 residues. CDR3: CASSPTGPPDTQYF. CDR3 bases: TGTGCCAGCTCACCAACTGGGCCCCCAGATACGCAGTATTTT.

Many counts were recorded for this clonotype. This rearrangement joins TRBV6-5 to TRBJ1-5; D unclear. Trimming left V 0 bases short and J 2 bases short, with 8 bases between. Germline values: CDR1 MNHEY, CDR2 SVGAGI. The CDR3 is made up of 15 amino acids. As DNA, the CDR3 is TGTGCCAGCAGTTACTCTTTTGGGGGCAATCAGCCCCAGCATTTT. Translating gives CASSYSFGGNQPQHF.

This clonotype was picked up many times. The J gene is TRBJ2-3, the V gene TRBV5-5; D ambiguous. In germline, CDR1 is SGHKS, CDR2 YYEKEE (reference sequence). V shed 1 base and J shed 3 bases, with 9 bases lying between them. This CDR3 is 14 amino acids long. CDR3 sequence: CASSLTERTDTQYF. The CDR3, as DNA: TGTGCCAGCAGCTTGACAGAAAGGACAGATACGCAGTATTTT.

Ten or more counts support this clonotype. The rearrangement joins TRBV5-1 to TRBJ1-3; no definite D call. CDR3 length equals 14 residues. Germline V CDR1 and CDR2: SGHRS, YFSETQ. Trimming pared 0 bases from V and 4 bases from J, leaving 8 bases between. CDR3 protein: CASSLVSGGNTIYF. The CDR3 DNA is TGCGCCAGCAGCTTGGTGTCTGGAGGAAACACCATATATTTT.

This clonotype has a count of ten or more. The chain combines TRBV2 with TRBJ1-4; D may be TRBD1 (6 bases). The germline CDR1 and CDR2 sequences are SNHLY and FYNNEI. The V and J ends lost 3 bases and 7 bases respectively, with 12 bases between them. CDR3 length: 14 residues. DNA of the CDR3: TGTGCCAGCAGTGAGGGGGCGACGGGTGAAAAACTGTTTTTT. This encodes CASSEGATGEKLFF. Using reference TRBV2 and TRBJ1-4 for the parts outside the CDR3, the full variable domain is EPEVTQTPSHQVTQMGQEVILRCVPISNHLYFYWYRQILGQKVEFLVSFYNNEISEKSEIFDDQFSVERPDGSNFTLKIRSTKLEDSAMYFCASSEGATGEKLFFGSGTQLSVL.

This clonotype was seen ten or more times. This sequence joins TRBV5-1 and TRBJ2-3; D not resolved. V was trimmed by 3 bases and J by 0 bases, leaving 8 bases between them. Germline V CDR1 and CDR2: SGHRS, YFSETQ. CDR3 size: 14 residues. The CDR3 nucleotides read TGCGCCAGCAGCTACACCAAGAGCACAGATACGCAGTATTTT. The encoded protein is CASSYTKSTDTQYF. The full variable domain, its missing parts supplied by reference TRBV5-1 and TRBJ2-3, is KAGVTQTPRYLIKTRGQQVTLSCSPISGHRSVSWYQQTPGQGLQFLFEYFSETQRNKGNFPGRFSGRQFSNSRSEMNVSTLELGDSALYLCASSYTKSTDTQYFGPGTRLTVL.

In this sample, this clonotype turned up many times. The rearrangement links TRBV20-1 to TRBJ2-7, with no clear D. The V end lost 0 bases, the J end lost 3 bases, and 9 bases lay between the germline ends. Germline loops: CDR1 DFQATT, CDR2 SNEGSKA (reference sequence). The CDR3 runs 13 residues. The CDR3 spells CSARDEKGYEQYF. CDR3 in DNA: TGCAGTGCTAGAGATGAAAAGGGCTACGAGCAGTACTTC.

This clonotype ranks as medium-sized (0.01 to 0.1%). J is TRBJ2-3 and V is TRBV11-1; D ambiguous. Trimming took off 6 bases at V and 1 base at J, with 2 bases between the two ends. Germline loops: CDR1 SGHAT, CDR2 FQDESV (reference sequence). This CDR3 is built from 11 residues. The CDR3 here is CASSRTDTQYF. As DNA, the CDR3 is TGTGCCAGCAGTCGCACAGATACGCAGTATTTT.

This clonotype showed up many times. V usage is TRBV29-1 and J usage is TRBJ1-5, with a weak D call TRBD1 (6 bases). There are 14 residues in the CDR3. CDR1 is SQVTM, CDR2 ANQGSEA, per germline. V was cut by 4 bases and J by 0 bases, with 10 bases left in between. In DNA form, the CDR3 reads TGCAGCGTTGGATCAGGGGATAGCAATCAGCCCCAGCATTTT. It is translated as CSVGSGDSNQPQHF.

The genes are TRBV25-1 and TRBJ2-6; D might be TRBD1 or TRBD2, each matching 5 bases. The CDR3 has 19 amino acids. The germline V gene has CDR1 MGHDK and CDR2 SYGVNS. V dropped 5 bases and J dropped 1 base, with 21 bases sitting between them. The CDR3, as DNA: TGTGCCAGCAGTCCACCCCCGGGACGCCTTTCATCTGGGGCCAACGTCCTGACTTTC. As protein: CASSPPPGRLSSGANVLTF.

Many counts were recorded for this clonotype. The gene calls are TRBV6-6 and TRBJ1-5; D not certain. The CDR3 has 13 amino acids. The V end lost 5 bases, the J end lost 5 bases, and 10 bases lay between the germline ends. Germline lookup yields CDR1 MNHNY and CDR2 SVGAGI (reference sequence). The chain's CDR3 is CASSTLRDQPQHF. The DNA of the CDR3 is TGTGCCAGCAGTACCCTGAGGGATCAGCCCCAGCATTTT.

This clonotype was observed at least ten times. In DNA form, the CDR3 reads TGTGCCAGCAGCTCTGGACAGTTACCCTACAATGAGCAGTTCTTC. Translation gives CASSSGQLPYNEQFF. The chain is built from TRBV7-9 and TRBJ2-1; possibly TRBD1 for D (6 bases). Germline-derived CDR1 and CDR2 are SEHNR and FQNEAQ (reference sequence). The CDR3 contains 15 residues. V lost 4 bases to trimming and J lost 2 bases, with 12 bases between them.

This clonotype showed up many times. Here the CDR3 DNA reads TGTGCCAGCCGAAGGAGGGGGTCCCGCATGAACACTGAAGCTTTCTTT. Translated, it gives CASRRRGSRMNTEAFF. The chain has TRBV12-3 or TRBV12-4 and TRBJ1-1; maybe TRBD1 (6 bases). V was cut by 8 bases and J by 0 bases, with 19 bases left in between. The CDR3 extends over 16 amino acids.

This clonotype appeared many times. The V and J genes are TRBV11-2 and TRBJ2-1; D may be TRBD2 (5 bases). The ends were cut back, 3 bases at V and 3 bases at J, with 6 bases in the middle. CDR3 length: 13 residues. Germline loops: CDR1 SGHAT, CDR2 FQNNGV. The CDR3 here is CASSFRGYNEQFF. In DNA, the CDR3 is TGTGCCAGCAGCTTTCGGGGCTACAATGAGCAGTTCTTC.